The rows below give T cell receptor beta chains drawn from one sample of a study of blood T cell repertoires in COVID-19. Profiled with immunoSEQ multiplex PCR; TCRdb holds only in-frame clones, not every one. The data show roughly 100,000 clones, with about nine tenths seen just once and 3% to 4% held by the top ten. Sequencing was performed on peripheral blood. The source is an older woman with acute or convalescent COVID-19. CDR3s include the opening cysteine and the closing phenylalanine or tryptophan. D genes are given only for firm matches. Rows may omit the clone size; those that give it use once, few, many or a size class.

J gene: TRBJ1-4
V gene: TRBV6-5
D gene: -
clone size: -
CDR3 protein: CASSYSEILANEKLFF
CDR3 DNA: TGTGCCAGCAGTTACTCGGAGATTTTAGCTAATGAAAAACTGTTTTTT

J gene: TRBJ1-5
V gene: TRBV6-1
D gene: -
clone size: -
CDR3 protein: CASSEWRRDQPQHF
CDR3 DNA: TGTGCCAGCAGTGAATGGAGGCGCGATCAGCCCCAGCATTTT

J gene: TRBJ2-1
V gene: TRBV10-3
D gene: TRBD2
clone size: -
CDR3 protein: CAISGFSGSGQQFF
CDR3 DNA: TGTGCCATCAGTGGTTTTAGCGGGAGCGGGCAGCAGTTCTTC

J gene: TRBJ2-1
V gene: TRBV6-5
D gene: -
clone size: -
CDR3 protein: CASSYQTPDRNEQFF
CDR3 DNA: TGTGCCAGCAGTTACCAAACACCAGATCGCAATGAGCAGTTCTTC

J gene: TRBJ2-1
V gene: TRBV30
D gene: -
clone size: -
CDR3 protein: CAWSARHYNEQFF
CDR3 DNA: TGTGCCTGGAGTGCCCGACACTACAATGAGCAGTTCTTC

J gene: TRBJ1-1
V gene: TRBV18
D gene: -
clone size: -
CDR3 protein: CASSPGQGNTEAFF
CDR3 DNA: TGTGCCAGCTCACCGGGGCAGGGGAACACTGAAGCTTTCTTT

J gene: TRBJ1-2
V gene: TRBV5-1
D gene: TRBD1
clone size: -
CDR3 protein: CASSLAGTGGFGYTF
CDR3 DNA: TGCGCCAGCAGCTTGGCCGGGACAGGGGGCTTTGGCTACACCTTC

J gene: TRBJ2-5
V gene: TRBV7-2
D gene: TRBD2
clone size: -
CDR3 protein: CASKLGLLQETQYF
CDR3 DNA: TGTGCCAGCAAATTGGGACTACTCCAAGAGACCCAGTACTTC

J gene: TRBJ2-2
V gene: TRBV6-2/TRBV6-3
D gene: -
clone size: -
CDR3 protein: CASSYSARRHGSGELFF
CDR3 DNA: TGTGCCAGCAGTTACTCCGCCCGCCGACATGGGTCCGGGGAGCTGTTTTTT

J gene: TRBJ1-1
V gene: TRBV2
D gene: TRBD1
clone size: -
CDR3 protein: CASSRQGTEAFF
CDR3 DNA: TGTGCCAGCAGTCGACAGGGAACTGAAGCTTTCTTT

J gene: TRBJ1-2
V gene: TRBV12-3/TRBV12-4
D gene: -
clone size: -
CDR3 protein: CASSLGGGWGYTF
CDR3 DNA: TGTGCCAGCAGTTTGGGTGGGGGCTGGGGCTACACCTTC

J gene: TRBJ1-2
V gene: TRBV6-4
D gene: -
clone size: -
CDR3 protein: CASRGNDSPYGYTF
CDR3 DNA: TGTGCCAGCAGGGGGAACGACAGCCCTTATGGCTACACCTTC

J gene: TRBJ2-5
V gene: TRBV19
D gene: TRBD1
clone size: once
CDR3 protein: CATSRDRGETQYF
CDR3 DNA: TGTGCCACGTCCCGGGACAGGGGAGAGACCCAGTACTTC

J gene: TRBJ1-3
V gene: TRBV18
D gene: TRBD1
clone size: -
CDR3 protein: CASSPGTVSGNTIYF
CDR3 DNA: TGTGCCAGCTCGCCCGGGACAGTCTCTGGAAACACCATATATTTT

J gene: TRBJ2-5
V gene: TRBV30
D gene: -
clone size: -
CDR3 protein: CAWSAGGQETQYF
CDR3 DNA: TGTGCCTGGAGTGCCGGGGGCCAAGAGACCCAGTACTTC

J gene: TRBJ1-1
V gene: TRBV19
D gene: -
clone size: -
CDR3 protein: CASKGGANTEAFF
CDR3 DNA: TGTGCCAGTAAGGGGGGGGCGAACACTGAAGCTTTCTTT

J gene: TRBJ2-1
V gene: TRBV28
D gene: TRBD2
clone size: -
CDR3 protein: CASSRSSGRAVEQFF
CDR3 DNA: TGTGCCAGCAGTCGCTCTAGCGGGAGGGCTGTTGAGCAGTTCTTC

J gene: TRBJ2-5
V gene: TRBV11-1
D gene: -
clone size: once
CDR3 protein: CASSYERGQETQYF
CDR3 DNA: TGTGCCAGCAGCTATGAGAGAGGCCAAGAGACCCAGTACTTC

J gene: TRBJ1-1
V gene: TRBV9
D gene: TRBD1
clone size: -
CDR3 protein: CASSRRQGLKTEAFF
CDR3 DNA: TGTGCCAGCAGCAGACGACAGGGATTGAAAACTGAAGCTTTCTTT

J gene: TRBJ1-6
V gene: TRBV5-1
D gene: TRBD1
clone size: -
CDR3 protein: CASSFTPGQGALTGSPLHF
CDR3 DNA: TGCGCCAGCAGTTTTACACCGGGACAGGGGGCACTAACGGGCTCACCCCTCCACTTT

J gene: TRBJ2-3
V gene: TRBV24-1
D gene: TRBD1
clone size: -
CDR3 protein: CATSEPPGTGSDTQYF
CDR3 DNA: TGTGCCACCAGTGAACCCCCCGGGACAGGGTCCGATACGCAGTATTTT

J gene: TRBJ2-1
V gene: TRBV5-1
D gene: TRBD2
clone size: -
CDR3 protein: CASSSTSGGPNEQFF
CDR3 DNA: TGCGCCAGCAGCTCGACTAGCGGGGGGCCCAATGAGCAGTTCTTC

J gene: TRBJ1-1
V gene: TRBV28
D gene: TRBD1
clone size: hyperexpanded
CDR3 protein: CASSPAGQGLGEAFF
CDR3 DNA: TGTGCCAGCAGCCCGGCCGGACAGGGGCTCGGTGAAGCTTTCTTT

J gene: TRBJ2-1
V gene: TRBV3-1/TRBV3-2
D gene: TRBD2
clone size: few
CDR3 protein: CASSHLGGTSGNEQFF
CDR3 DNA: TGTGCCAGCAGCCATCTTGGTGGGACTAGCGGCAATGAGCAGTTCTTC

J gene: TRBJ1-5
V gene: TRBV28
D gene: -
clone size: few
CDR3 protein: CASSGGTDVYSNQPQHF
CDR3 DNA: TGTGCCAGCAGCGGGGGGACCGACGTGTATAGCAATCAGCCCCAGCATTTT

J gene: TRBJ2-3
V gene: TRBV5-1
D gene: TRBD1
clone size: -
CDR3 protein: CASSPSRDRSTLTQYF
CDR3 DNA: TGCGCCAGCAGCCCCTCGAGGGACAGGAGTACCCTTACGCAGTATTTT

J gene: TRBJ2-1
V gene: TRBV6-5
D gene: -
clone size: -
CDR3 protein: CASSYSGGSYNEQFF
CDR3 DNA: TGTGCCAGCAGTTACTCCGGGGGCTCCTACAATGAGCAGTTCTTC